Listed below are T cell receptor beta chains from one sample, sequenced in a study of siplizumab effects on memory and regulatory T cells. The table came from immunoSEQ multiplex PCR; TCRdb's copy has only in-frame clones and leaves some out. Of more than 85,000 clones listed, around 90% were seen once; the top ten hold 0.65% to 0.9%. Input material: Tregs sorted from blood. These receptors were collected from a human donor in good health. CDR3s include the opening cysteine and the closing phenylalanine or tryptophan. A D gene is named only where the DNA matches it firmly. Not every row has a clone size; where given, it reads once, few, many or a size class.

len | j_gene | d_gene | abundance | v_gene | CDR3nt | CDR3aa
14 | TRBJ1-5 | . | few | TRBV2 | TGTGCCAGCAGTGAAGGGCAGGGCAGGCAGCCCCAGCATTTT | CASSEGQGRQPQHF
13 | TRBJ1-3 | . | once | TRBV5-1 | TGCGCCAGCAGCTTGGCCGGGGAAAACACCATATATTTT | CASSLAGENTIYF
12 | TRBJ2-3 | . | . | TRBV5-1 | TGCGCCAGCAGCTTTCCTCAAGGTACGCAGTATTTT | CASSFPQGTQYF
14 | TRBJ2-1 | TRBD2 | . | TRBV11-3 | TGTGCCAGCAGCTTAGCGGGGGGGGAAGGTGAGCCCCTCTTC | CASSLAGGEGEPLF
13 | TRBJ1-2 | . | . | TRBV28 | TGTGCCAGCAGTCTAAAAACCGGGAGAGGCTACACCTTC | CASSLKTGRGYTF
14 | TRBJ1-1 | . | . | TRBV6-5 | TGTGCCAGCAGTTTGACCGGGAAGAACACTGAAGCTTTCTTT | CASSLTGKNTEAFF
12 | TRBJ1-1 | . | . | TRBV9 | TGTGCCAGCAGCGGAGGGGAACTGGAAGCTTTCTTT | CASSGGELEAFF
13 | TRBJ1-1 | . | . | TRBV18 | TGTGCCAGCTCACCGGAGGGAAACACTGAAGCTTTCTTT | CASSPEGNTEAFF
16 | TRBJ2-7 | . | . | TRBV5-6 | TGTGCCAGCAGCTTGATGAGGGGGGGCAGGCCCTACGAGCAGTACTTC | CASSLMRGGRPYEQYF
15 | TRBJ1-3 | . | . | TRBV7-9 | TGTGCCAGCAGCCCTGGGCCGGGGCCTGGAAACACCATATATTTT | CASSPGPGPGNTIYF
14 | TRBJ2-2 | TRBD2 | . | TRBV19 | TGTGCCAGCCAAGCTAGCGGGAGGTCCGGGGAGCTGTTTTTT | CASQASGRSGELFF
15 | TRBJ1-6 | . | once | TRBV5-6 | TGTGCCAGCAGTCCTACCTGGGGGGGAGGCTCACCCCTCCACTTT | CASSPTWGGGSPLHF
11 | TRBJ2-3 | . | few | TRBV20-1 | TGCAGTGCTAGAGAAGCAGATACGCAGTATTTT | CSAREADTQYF
15 | TRBJ1-6 | TRBD1 | . | TRBV6-6 | TGTGCCAGCAGTTACTGGGGACAGGGGAATTCACCCCTCCACTTT | CASSYWGQGNSPLHF
12 | TRBJ2-2 | . | . | TRBV7-6 | TGTGCCAGCAGCTTCCTAGCCGGGGAGCTGTTTTTT | CASSFLAGELFF
14 | TRBJ2-2 | . | few | TRBV5-6 | TGTGCCAGCAGCTTGGTTGGGGGGACCGGGGAGCTGTTTTTT | CASSLVGGTGELFF
15 | TRBJ1-5 | . | . | TRBV9 | TGTGCCAGCAGCGCTAGGGGAGACTTCTATCAGCCCCAGCATTTT | CASSARGDFYQPQHF
12 | TRBJ2-2 | . | . | TRBV5-1 | TGCGCCAGCAGCTTGGAGGCCGGGGAGCTGTTTTTT | CASSLEAGELFF
15 | TRBJ1-1 | TRBD1 | . | TRBV6-5 | TGTGCCAGCAGTTACTTTTCAAGAAGGACAGGGGAAGCTTTCTTT | CASSYFSRRTGEAFF
18 | TRBJ2-1 | . | . | TRBV6-1 | TGTGCCAGCAGTGAAGCCAGGGAGTCACAACTTGGAAGCCATGAGCAGTTCTTC | CASSEARESQLGSHEQFF
13 | TRBJ1-1 | TRBD1 | . | TRBV29-1 | TGCAGCGTTGAAAGACAGGGGAACACTGAAGCTTTCTTT | CSVERQGNTEAFF
14 | TRBJ1-4 | . | . | TRBV7-9 | TGTGCCAGCAGCCTTGGGGCAACTAATGAAAAACTGTTTTTT | CASSLGATNEKLFF
15 | TRBJ1-5 | . | few | TRBV10-3 | TGTGCCATCAGTGAGGCCGACAGACCGAATCAGCCCCAGCATTTT | CAISEADRPNQPQHF
15 | TRBJ1-1 | . | . | TRBV6-1 | TGTGCCAGTCCCCGGGCAGGGGCCATGAACACTGAAGCTTTCTTT | CASPRAGAMNTEAFF
13 | TRBJ2-1 | . | . | TRBV6-6 | TGTGCCAGCTGGCGGGCGACCTACAATGAGCAGTTCTTC | CASWRATYNEQFF
15 | TRBJ2-7 | TRBD1 | . | TRBV18 | TGTGCCAGCTCACTTCCCGGGACAGGGCACGGGAAGCAGTACTTC | CASSLPGTGHGKQYF